This note documents a single T cell receptor beta chain sequence. This clone is a singleton in its sample. The antigen it binds to is not known. Nothing much larger sits one base from this clone, and base qualities are not available. This record comes from a study of blood T cell repertoires in COVID-19 (dated by TCRdb to about 2020). At the level of the whole study: The collaborator samples originated in the United States, Italy and Spain and spanned the acute and convalescent phases of COVID-19. The prospective study material was composed of cDNA or gDNA derived from T cells, B-cell-depleted T cells, or PBMCs. Deeply sampled blood TCRbeta repertoires from subjects exposed to, actively infected with, or recovered from COVID-19 were included in the dataset. A freely available public database, intended as a resource for researchers studying the immune response to SARS-CoV-2, is where the repertoires were released. The samples were drawn from two sources: the first 160 participants of the ongoing ImmuneRACE study, and 1,000 to 1,500 subjects contributed by 6 global collaborators. Sample metadata almost always included a de-identified subject ID, COVID-19 status, age in years and sex. Where HLA class I and class II types were available, the types were taken from metadata supplied by the sample provider, not from assay-based typing.

Paper-wide results and their limitations: The quantity of clinical and demographic metadata differed by source and by participant and was supplied without curation.

TCRbeta CDR3 regions were amplified from genomic DNA by means of the immunoSEQ Assay, a bias-controlled multiplex PCR. The study's processing was this. Within the assay, amplification of reference gene primers was used to estimate how many nucleated cells each sample contained. To quantify the absolute abundance of each unique TCRbeta CDR3 rearrangement, sequence reads were collapsed and filtered. For each sample, productive Simpson clonality was calculated as the square root of Simpson's diversity index across productive rearrangements. Not all clones reach the TCRdb copy of this immuneACCESS table, which keeps in-frame sequences only. Checked studies attribute under half of the gap to unresolved V genes and leave the rest unexplained. That table is the source of V, J and clone size, and D and trimming were worked out from the DNA. This sample holds about 500,000 clones; approximately 89% were observed only once. The ten top clones hold roughly 1% of the sample.

The CDR3 measures 14 amino acids from cysteine to phenylalanine. Solely the CDR3 DNA is kept, with 42 bases framed from the first base. Deletion took 5 bases off V and 1 base off J, with a span of 10 bases between the germline ends. CDR1 SGHTA and CDR2 FQGNSA are derived from the germline V gene. One collaborating source in Seattle enrolled patients during active infection and followed them longitudinally through the course of disease. Collaborating institutions collected whole blood in K2EDTA tubes following their own protocols. Collaborator samples were shipped for TCRbeta analysis as frozen whole blood, isolated PBMCs, or DNA extracted from either sample type.

This receptor was taken from a man aged 18 to 35 with COVID-19, enrolled during active disease. Input material: peripheral blood. The rearranged chain carries TRBV7-2 and TRBJ2-3; 6 matching bases give a weak D call of TRBD2. The DNA sequence is as follows: TGTGCCAGCAGCCCATCGGGGGGCACAGATACGCAGTATTTT. Its amino acids are CASSPSGGTDTQYF.